This TCR beta chain was sequenced in a study of blood T cell repertoires in COVID-19. At the level of the study: Collection of acute and convalescent COVID-19 samples took place in the United States, Italy and Spain. Nucleic acid was either cDNA or gDNA, and it came from T cells, B-cell-depleted T cells, or PBMCs.

The ends were cut back, 3 bases at V and 1 base at J, with 10 bases in the middle. Germline V gene sequence: CDR1 SGHTA, CDR2 FQGTGA. The CDR3 sequence is 15 residues long. In the source study's methods: Nucleated cell number was recorded as an estimate derived from reference gene primer amplification. The protocol was immunoSEQ multiplex PCR, while the TCRdb copy is restricted to in-frame clones and leaves out a portion. From that table come the V and J calls and clone size; the DNA was used to work out D and trimming. Of around 250,000 clones listed, approximately 80% are singletons. V and J are TRBV7-3 and TRBJ2-1, with a possible D match to TRBD1 (6 bases). The sequence was collected from a woman between 18 and 30 years old with acute or convalescent COVID-19. The source material was peripheral blood. CDR3 DNA sequence: TGTGCCAGCAGCTTGGGCGGACAGTCCTACAATGAGCAGTTCTTC. It is translated as CASSLGGQSYNEQFF.